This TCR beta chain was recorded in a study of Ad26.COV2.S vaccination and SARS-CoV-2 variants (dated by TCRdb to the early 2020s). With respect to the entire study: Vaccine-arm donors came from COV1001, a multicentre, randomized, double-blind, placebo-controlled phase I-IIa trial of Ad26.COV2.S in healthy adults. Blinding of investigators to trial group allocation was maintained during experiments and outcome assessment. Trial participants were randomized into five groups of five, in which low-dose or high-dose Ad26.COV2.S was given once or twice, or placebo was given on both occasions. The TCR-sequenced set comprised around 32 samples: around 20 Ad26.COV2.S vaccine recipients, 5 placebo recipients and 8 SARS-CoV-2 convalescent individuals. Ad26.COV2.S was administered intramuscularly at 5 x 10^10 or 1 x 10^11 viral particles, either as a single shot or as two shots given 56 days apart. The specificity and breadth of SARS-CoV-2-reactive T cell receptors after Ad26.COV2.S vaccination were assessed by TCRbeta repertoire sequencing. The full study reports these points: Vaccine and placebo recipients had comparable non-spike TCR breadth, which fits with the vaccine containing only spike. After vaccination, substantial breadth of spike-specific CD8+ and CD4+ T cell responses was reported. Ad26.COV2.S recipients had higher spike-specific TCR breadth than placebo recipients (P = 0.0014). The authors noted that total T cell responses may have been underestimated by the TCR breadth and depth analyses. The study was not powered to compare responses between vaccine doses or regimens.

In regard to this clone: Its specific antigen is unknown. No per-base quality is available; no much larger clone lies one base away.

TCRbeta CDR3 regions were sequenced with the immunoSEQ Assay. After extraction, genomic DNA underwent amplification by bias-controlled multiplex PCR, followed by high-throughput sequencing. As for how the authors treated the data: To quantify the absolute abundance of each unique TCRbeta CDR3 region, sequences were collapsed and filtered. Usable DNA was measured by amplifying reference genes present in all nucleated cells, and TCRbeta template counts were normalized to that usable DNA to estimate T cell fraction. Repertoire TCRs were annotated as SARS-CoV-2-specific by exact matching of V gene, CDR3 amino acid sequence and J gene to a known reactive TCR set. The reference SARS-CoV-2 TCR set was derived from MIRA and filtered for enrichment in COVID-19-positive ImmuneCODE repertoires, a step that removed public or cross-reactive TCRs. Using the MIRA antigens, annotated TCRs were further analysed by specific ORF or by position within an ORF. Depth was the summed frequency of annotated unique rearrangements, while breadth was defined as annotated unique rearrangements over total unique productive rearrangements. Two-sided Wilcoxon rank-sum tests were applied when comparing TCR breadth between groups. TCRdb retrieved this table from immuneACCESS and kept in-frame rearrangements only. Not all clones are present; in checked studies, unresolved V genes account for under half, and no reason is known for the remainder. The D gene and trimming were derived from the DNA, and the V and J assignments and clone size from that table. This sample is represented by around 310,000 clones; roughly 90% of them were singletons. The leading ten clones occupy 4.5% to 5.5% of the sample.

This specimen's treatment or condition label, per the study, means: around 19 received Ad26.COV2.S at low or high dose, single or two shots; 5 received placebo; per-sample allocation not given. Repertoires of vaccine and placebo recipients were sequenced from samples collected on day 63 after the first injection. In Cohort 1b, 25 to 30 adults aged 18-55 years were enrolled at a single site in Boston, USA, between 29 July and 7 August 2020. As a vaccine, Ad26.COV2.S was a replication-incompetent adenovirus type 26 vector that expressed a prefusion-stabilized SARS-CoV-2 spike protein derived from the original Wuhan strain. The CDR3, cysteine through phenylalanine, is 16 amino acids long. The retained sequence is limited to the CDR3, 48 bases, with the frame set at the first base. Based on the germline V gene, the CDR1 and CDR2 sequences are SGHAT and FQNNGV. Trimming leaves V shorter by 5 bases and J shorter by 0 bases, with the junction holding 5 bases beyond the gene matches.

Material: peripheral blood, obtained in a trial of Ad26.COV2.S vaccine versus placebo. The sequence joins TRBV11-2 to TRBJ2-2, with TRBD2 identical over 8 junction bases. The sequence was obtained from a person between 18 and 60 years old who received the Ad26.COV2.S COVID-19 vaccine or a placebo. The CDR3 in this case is CASSPRGASNTGELFF. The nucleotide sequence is TGTGCCAGCAGCCCGCGGGGGGCCTCGAACACCGGGGAGCTGTTTTTT.